These T cell receptor beta chains were read from a single sample in a study of control samples from healthy donors and cancer patients. The data were produced by immunoSEQ multiplex PCR, yet TCRdb's version contains in-frame clones alone and is incomplete. This table holds about 48,000 clones, 93% found once. Sequenced sample: PBMCs. Receptors were obtained from a woman aged 45-59 years with head and neck cancer. Both conserved end residues are part of each CDR3. D genes are given only for firm matches. Some rows have no size entry. The others give once, few or many, or a class for an expanded clone.

V gene: TRBV2; clone size: -; J gene: TRBJ1-2; D gene: TRBD1; CDR3 DNA: TGTGCCAGCAGGAGGACAGGACTAGCTAACTATGGCTACACCTTC; CDR3 protein: CASRRTGLANYGYTF
V gene: TRBV28; clone size: -; J gene: TRBJ1-1; D gene: TRBD1; CDR3 DNA: TGTGCCAGCAGCCCTAGAGGGACAGGGTCGGCTGAAGCTTTCTTT; CDR3 protein: CASSPRGTGSAEAFF
V gene: TRBV10-3; clone size: -; J gene: TRBJ1-1; D gene: -; CDR3 DNA: TGTGCCATCAGTGAGACTCAGGGAACGGGCACTGAAGCTTTCTTT; CDR3 protein: CAISETQGTGTEAFF
V gene: TRBV19; clone size: once; J gene: TRBJ2-1; D gene: -; CDR3 DNA: TGTGCCAGTAGTATCGTTACGGGCCTTCGGGGTGGCAATGAGCAGTTCTTC; CDR3 protein: CASSIVTGLRGGNEQFF
V gene: TRBV5-1; clone size: -; J gene: TRBJ1-4; D gene: TRBD1; CDR3 DNA: TGCGCCAGCAGCTTAGGACAGGGGGGAGAAAAACTGTTTTTT; CDR3 protein: CASSLGQGGEKLFF
V gene: TRBV19; clone size: -; J gene: TRBJ2-6; D gene: -; CDR3 DNA: TGTGCCAGTAACCAGGGCACAGGGGCCAACGTCCTGACTTTC; CDR3 protein: CASNQGTGANVLTF
V gene: TRBV27; clone size: -; J gene: TRBJ1-2; D gene: -; CDR3 DNA: TGTGCCAGCAGTCCGAGGACAGCACCCTATGGCTACACCTTC; CDR3 protein: CASSPRTAPYGYTF
V gene: TRBV19; clone size: -; J gene: TRBJ2-2; D gene: -; CDR3 DNA: TGTGCCAGTACCGGGACACGCTTGAACACCGGGGAGCTGTTTTTT; CDR3 protein: CASTGTRLNTGELFF
V gene: TRBV30; clone size: -; J gene: TRBJ2-6; D gene: -; CDR3 DNA: TGTGCCTGGACTCAGTCTGGGGCCAACGTCCTGACTTTC; CDR3 protein: CAWTQSGANVLTF
V gene: TRBV6-5; clone size: -; J gene: TRBJ1-1; D gene: TRBD1; CDR3 DNA: TGTGCCAGCAGTAGGACAGGGGATAAGGACACTGAAGCTTTCTTT; CDR3 protein: CASSRTGDKDTEAFF
V gene: TRBV10-3; clone size: -; J gene: TRBJ1-2; D gene: TRBD1; CDR3 DNA: TGTGCCATCAGTGAGTCGACAGGGGGCGGCTATGGCTACACCTTC; CDR3 protein: CAISESTGGGYGYTF
V gene: TRBV5-1; clone size: once; J gene: TRBJ2-2; D gene: -; CDR3 DNA: TGCGCCAGCAGCTTGCTTGGACAGTCGAACACCGGGGAGCTGTTTTTT; CDR3 protein: CASSLLGQSNTGELFF
V gene: TRBV6-1; clone size: -; J gene: TRBJ2-3; D gene: -; CDR3 DNA: TGTGCCAGCAGTGAGGGCGGGCGAGACACAGATACGCAGTATTTT; CDR3 protein: CASSEGGRDTDTQYF
V gene: TRBV5-1; clone size: -; J gene: TRBJ2-3; D gene: TRBD2; CDR3 DNA: TGCGCCAGCAGCCCACCCGGGACTAGCGGCGCAGATACGCAGTATTTT; CDR3 protein: CASSPPGTSGADTQYF
V gene: TRBV9; clone size: -; J gene: TRBJ1-1; D gene: -; CDR3 DNA: TGTGCCAGTAGCCGTTGGGACACTGAAGCTTTCTTT; CDR3 protein: CASSRWDTEAFF
V gene: TRBV6-2/TRBV6-3; clone size: -; J gene: TRBJ2-7; D gene: TRBD1; CDR3 DNA: TGTGCCAGCAGTCGGTGGGGACAGGGAAGCTACGAGCAGTACTTC; CDR3 protein: CASSRWGQGSYEQYF
V gene: TRBV5-4; clone size: -; J gene: TRBJ2-7; D gene: -; CDR3 DNA: TGTGCCAGCAGCTTGCAGAGGGGGGGACGGGGCGAGCAGTACTTC; CDR3 protein: CASSLQRGGRGEQYF
V gene: TRBV7-2; clone size: -; J gene: TRBJ2-3; D gene: -; CDR3 DNA: TGTGCCAGCAGCCTCAGGGTGGCAGATACGCAGTATTTT; CDR3 protein: CASSLRVADTQYF
V gene: TRBV7-9; clone size: few; J gene: TRBJ2-1; D gene: -; CDR3 DNA: TGTGCCAGCAGCTTAGACCGAAGCTATATGGGCAATGAGCAGTTCTTC; CDR3 protein: CASSLDRSYMGNEQFF
V gene: TRBV11-2; clone size: -; J gene: TRBJ2-1; D gene: TRBD2; CDR3 DNA: TGTGCCAGCAGCCTCAGACTAGCGGAGAGGCATGAGCAGTTCTTC; CDR3 protein: CASSLRLAERHEQFF
V gene: TRBV29-1; clone size: -; J gene: TRBJ2-1; D gene: TRBD2; CDR3 DNA: TGCAGCGTTGAGTCAGGGACTAGCGGGACCAATGAGCAGTTCTTC; CDR3 protein: CSVESGTSGTNEQFF
V gene: TRBV6-6; clone size: -; J gene: TRBJ1-5; D gene: -; CDR3 DNA: TGTGCCAGCAGTTACTCGGGGGGGAGAAGCAATCAGCCCCAGCATTTT; CDR3 protein: CASSYSGGRSNQPQHF
V gene: TRBV10-3; clone size: once; J gene: TRBJ2-5; D gene: TRBD1; CDR3 DNA: TGTGCCGCAGGGACAGGGGGCCGTCGGGAGACCCAGTACTTC; CDR3 protein: CAAGTGGRRETQYF
V gene: TRBV5-5; clone size: -; J gene: TRBJ1-2; D gene: -; CDR3 DNA: TGTGCCAGCAGCTTGGGGCGGGGGAGCTACACCTTC; CDR3 protein: CASSLGRGSYTF
V gene: TRBV19; clone size: -; J gene: TRBJ2-2; D gene: -; CDR3 DNA: TGTGCCAGTAGTAGTCAGCGCCGAAACACCGGGGAGCTGTTTTTT; CDR3 protein: CASSSQRRNTGELFF
V gene: TRBV11-2; clone size: -; J gene: TRBJ2-2; D gene: -; CDR3 DNA: TGTGCCAGCAGCCCCCGGTCTCGGGCAGTGGACGGGGAGCTGTTTTTT; CDR3 protein: CASSPRSRAVDGELFF
V gene: TRBV6-5; clone size: -; J gene: TRBJ2-2; D gene: TRBD2; CDR3 DNA: TGTGCCAGCAGCTGGGGAACTAGCGGTACCGGGGAGCTGTTTTTT; CDR3 protein: CASSWGTSGTGELFF
V gene: TRBV5-4; clone size: -; J gene: TRBJ2-1; D gene: TRBD1; CDR3 DNA: TGTGCCAGCAGCTTGGCCATCAGACAGGGCACCAATGAGCAGTTCTTC; CDR3 protein: CASSLAIRQGTNEQFF
V gene: TRBV5-6; clone size: -; J gene: TRBJ2-1; D gene: -; CDR3 DNA: TGTGCCAGCAGCTTGAACGAGGGCGGTGAGCAGTTCTTC; CDR3 protein: CASSLNEGGEQFF
V gene: TRBV6-2/TRBV6-3; clone size: -; J gene: TRBJ1-1; D gene: TRBD1; CDR3 DNA: TGTGCCAGCAGCGAAATTCCGGACAGGGCCGGGGCTGAAGCTTTCTTT; CDR3 protein: CASSEIPDRAGAEAFF
V gene: TRBV2; clone size: -; J gene: TRBJ2-1; D gene: TRBD2; CDR3 DNA: TGTGCCAGCAGTGAGATCGGACTAGGTGACAATGAGCAGTTCTTC; CDR3 protein: CASSEIGLGDNEQFF
V gene: TRBV24-1; clone size: -; J gene: TRBJ2-1; D gene: -; CDR3 DNA: TGTGCCACGAAATCGGGCTTGGACAATGAGCAGTTCTTC; CDR3 protein: CATKSGLDNEQFF
V gene: TRBV24-1; clone size: -; J gene: TRBJ1-5; D gene: TRBD1; CDR3 DNA: TGTGCCACCAGTGGCACAGGGGGTCAGCCCCAGCATTTT; CDR3 protein: CATSGTGGQPQHF
V gene: TRBV28; clone size: -; J gene: TRBJ2-7; D gene: TRBD2; CDR3 DNA: TGTGCCAGCAGTTTTCGCGGGGGGTGGAACGAGCAGTACTTC; CDR3 protein: CASSFRGGWNEQYF
V gene: TRBV18; clone size: once; J gene: TRBJ1-5; D gene: -; CDR3 DNA: TGTGCCAGCTCACCGGCAAGGCAAGGGCAGCCCCAGCATTTT; CDR3 protein: CASSPARQGQPQHF
V gene: TRBV5-3; clone size: -; J gene: TRBJ2-7; D gene: TRBD2; CDR3 DNA: TGTGCCAGAAAAGGCCTAGCGGTCTACGAGCAGTACTTC; CDR3 protein: CARKGLAVYEQYF
V gene: TRBV2; clone size: once; J gene: TRBJ1-2; D gene: TRBD1; CDR3 DNA: TGTGCCAGCAGGGCTAGGGACAGGGGGTCCTATGGCTACACCTTC; CDR3 protein: CASRARDRGSYGYTF
V gene: TRBV5-1; clone size: -; J gene: TRBJ1-2; D gene: -; CDR3 DNA: TGCGCCAGCAGCTTGGAAGGGAAGTATGGCTACACCTTC; CDR3 protein: CASSLEGKYGYTF
V gene: TRBV9; clone size: -; J gene: TRBJ2-1; D gene: TRBD2; CDR3 DNA: TGTGCCAGCAGCGTCCTAGCGGGGGGGCCCAATGAGCAGTTCTTC; CDR3 protein: CASSVLAGGPNEQFF
V gene: TRBV7-2; clone size: once; J gene: TRBJ2-7; D gene: -; CDR3 DNA: TGTGCCAGCAGCTTTAGGGAAGCGTATGAGCAGTACTTC; CDR3 protein: CASSFREAYEQYF
V gene: TRBV30; clone size: -; J gene: TRBJ2-3; D gene: -; CDR3 DNA: TGTGCCTGGAGTGTAAAGTTAGATACGCAGTATTTT; CDR3 protein: CAWSVKLDTQYF
V gene: TRBV30; clone size: -; J gene: TRBJ2-2; D gene: TRBD1; CDR3 DNA: TGTGCCTGGAGATACGGGGACAGGGACACCGGGGAGCTGTTTTTT; CDR3 protein: CAWRYGDRDTGELFF